One T cell receptor beta chain is described in this entry. Its antigen remains unidentified. These data belong to a study of cytomegalovirus exposure and HLA in healthy donors. Points from the study as a whole: DRB1 had the most TCR associations and HLA-C the fewest, a later analysis found, with rates varying by HLA locus.

Germline CDR1 and CDR2: ENHRY and SYGVKD. The V gene end was trimmed by 6 bases and the J gene end by 0 bases; junction bases not matched to a gene: 4. The CDR3 consists of 15 residues. 60 Vbeta and 13 Jbeta primers were used in PCR. Here immunoSEQ multiplex PCR was the method, and the copy in TCRdb shows in-frame clones only, minus some. The sample lists some 150,000 clones; 74% were seen once. V is TRBV10-3 and J is TRBJ1-1; 10 nucleotides line up with TRBD1. The sequenced sample was PBMCs. The receptor was derived from a young man in good health and CMV-seropositive. The CDR3, as DNA: TGTGCCATCAGCCCGGGACAGGGGATGAACACTGAAGCTTTCTTT. It is translated as CAISPGQGMNTEAFF.